This T cell receptor beta chain is from a study of T cells in Graves' hyperthyroidism and ophthalmopathy. Overall study results and limits: Ophthalmopathy cases were set apart from stable hyperthyroidism by a 13 V-J model.

The CDR3 contains 17 residues. The J segment lost 6 bases and the V segment lost 4 bases, leaving 14 bases of the junction unmatched. From germline, CDR1 is SGHRS and CDR2 YFSETQ. This clonotype was observed many times. Its antigen is not identified. RNA transcripts served as the template for amplifying TCR beta CDR3 regions. The TCR CDR3 first-round RT-PCR relied on the HTBI primer set. TCRdb reprocessed the multiplex PCR reads with MiXCR, giving one entry per CDR3 protein. The sample has about 400,000 distinct CDR3 sequences, approximately 14% seen once. The rearrangement uses TRBV5-1 and TRBJ2-3; 10 bases match TRBD1. This clonotype was sampled from a young man with Graves' ophthalmopathy. The sequencing sample was made of blood. This chain's CDR3 is CASSARQGAPPTDTQYF. In DNA, the CDR3 is TGCGCCAGCAGCGCACGACAGGGGGCGCCTCCGACCGATACGCAGTATTTT.